These 27 T cell receptor beta chains were sequenced from one sample in a study of blood T cell repertoires in COVID-19. Generated by immunoSEQ multiplex PCR, the TCRdb table keeps only in-frame clones and is missing some. The sample contains 150,000 to 200,000 clones, roughly 90% of which appear only once. Specimen: PBMCs or T cells enriched from blood (not recorded which). These receptors were taken from a woman in her forties or fifties who had recovered from COVID-19.

J is TRBJ2-5 and V is TRBV7-8, with unresolved D. V gave up 6 bases and J gave up 4 bases, with 9 bases separating them. Germline V gene sequence: CDR1 SGHVS, CDR2 FQNEAQ. The CDR3 length is 12 residues. The CDR3: CASSWRGETQYF. DNA of the CDR3: TGTGCCAGCAGTTGGCGCGGAGAGACCCAGTACTTC.

The chain carries TRBV2 and TRBJ1-2; 8 positions agree with TRBD1. Germline V gene lookup returns CDR1 SNHLY and CDR2 FYNNEI. This CDR3 has 13 amino acids. The ends lost 5 bases at V and 8 bases at J; junction bases unmatched: 7. CDR3 sequence: CASSTGQGRGYTF. Here the CDR3 DNA reads TGTGCCAGCAGTACCGGACAGGGTCGCGGCTACACCTTC.

The V gene is TRBV5-1, the J gene TRBJ2-7, with unresolved D. The CDR3 is made up of 13 amino acids. Germline V CDR1 and CDR2: SGHRS, YFSETQ. Trimming removed 4 bases from V and 2 bases from J, with 10 bases in between. The CDR3 nucleotides are TGCGCCAGCAGCATCACAGTACCCTACGAGCAGTACTTC. Translating gives CASSITVPYEQYF.

This chain connects TRBV5-1 to TRBJ1-4; no firm D call. Trimming removed 0 bases at V and 5 bases at J, with 5 bases between. This CDR3 region has 13 residues. From germline, CDR1 is SGHRS and CDR2 YFSETQ. This CDR3 is CASSLGLNEKLFF. Written as DNA, the CDR3 is TGCGCCAGCAGCTTGGGACTCAATGAAAAACTGTTTTTT.

In this sample, this clone turned up a few times. The genes are TRBV27 and TRBJ1-5; D may be TRBD1 (6 bases). The V gene lost 6 bases and the J gene lost 6 bases, with 24 bases spanning the gap. The CDR3 is 17 residues long. CDR1 MNHEY and CDR2 SMNVEV come from the germline V gene (reference sequence). The CDR3, as DNA: TGTGCCAGCAGCCAATTATCAGCCCCACAGGGCTCTCAGCCCCAGCATTTT. As protein: CASSQLSAPQGSQPQHF.

CDR3 DNA sequence: TGTGCCAGCAGCCCCGGACTAGCGGGGCCCACAGATACGCAGTATTTT. It is translated as CASSPGLAGPTDTQYF. The rearrangement links TRBV7-3 to TRBJ2-3, with 12 bases fitting TRBD2. CDR3 length: 16 residues. After removal of 5 bases from V and 2 bases from J, the junction contained 5 bases not matched to a gene. From germline, CDR1 is SGHTA and CDR2 FQGTGA. The whole variable domain, remainder taken from reference TRBV7-3 and TRBJ2-3, is GAGVSQTPSNKVTEKGKYVELRCDPISGHTALYWYRQSLGQGPEFLIYFQGTGAADDSGLPNDRFFAVRPEGSVSTLKIQRTERGDSAVYLCASSPGLAGPTDTQYFGPGTRLTVL.

Notes on this clone: This CDR3 is also generated by other DNA sequences in the sample. This chain uses TRBV6-5 with TRBJ1-5; 11 nucleotides agree with TRBD1. Trimming at V came to 5 bases and at J to 4 bases, leaving 4 bases not matched to a gene. This CDR3 spans 15 amino acids. Germline V CDR1 and CDR2: MNHEY, SVGAGI. CDR3 DNA: TGTGCCAGCAGTCGGGACAGGGGGTCGAATCAGCCCCAGCATTTT. Translating it yields CASSRDRGSNQPQHF.

The chain is built from TRBV6-5 and TRBJ1-2; D is possibly TRBD1 (6 bases). Trimming stripped 1 base from V and 3 bases from J, with 12 bases between. CDR1 MNHEY and CDR2 SVGAGI come from the germline V gene. The CDR3 totals 15 residues. The CDR3 bases are TGTGCCAGCAGTTACTATGTGACAGGAGACTATGGCTACACCTTC. This codes for CASSYYVTGDYGYTF.

About this clone: The same CDR3 can be traced to other DNA sequences in this sample. The chain combines TRBV6-5 with TRBJ2-7, with TRBD1 identical over 7 bases. With 5 bases clipped from V and 3 bases from J, the junction kept 1 base outside the gene matches. Per germline, CDR1 MNHEY and CDR2 SVGAGI. The CDR3 has 12 residues. Here the CDR3 DNA reads TGTGCCAGCAGTCGGGACAGCTACGAGCAGTACTTC. It is translated as CASSRDSYEQYF.

The chain couples TRBV12-5 to TRBJ2-7; 7 positions agree with TRBD1. Trimming cost V 5 bases and J 7 bases; bases outside gene matches: 8. Per germline, CDR1 LGHNT and CDR2 FRNRAP. This CDR3 comprises 13 residues. CDR3 sequence (DNA): TGTGCTAGTGGTGGATGGACAGGTGGAGAGCAGTACTTC. It codes for CASGGWTGGEQYF. The full variable domain, completed using reference TRBV12-5 and TRBJ2-7, is DARVTQTPRHKVTEMGQEVTMRCQPILGHNTVFWYRQTMMQGLELLAYFRNRAPLDDSGMPKDRFSAEMPDATLATLKIQPSEPRDSAVYFCASGGWTGGEQYFGPGTRLTVT.

With regard to this clone: The identical CDR3 is also encoded by other nucleotide sequences in the sample. The J gene is TRBJ2-7, the V gene TRBV11-2; D not resolved. CDR1 is SGHAT, CDR2 FQNNGV, per germline. V was clipped by 5 bases and J by 3 bases, with 5 bases between them. The CDR3 length is 11 residues. The CDR3 DNA reads TGTGCCAGCAGCCGACTCTACGAGCAGTACTTC. Translated: CASSRLYEQYF.

This chain connects TRBV7-3 to TRBJ2-6; D might be TRBD1 (5 bases). In germline, CDR1 is SGHTA, CDR2 FQGTGA. The CDR3 extends over 15 amino acids. Trimming took 1 base from V and 4 from J, leaving 8 bases between them. For the CDR3, the DNA is TGTGCCAGCAGCTTAATCAGGGTCGGGGCCAACGTCCTGACTTTC. Its protein is CASSLIRVGANVLTF. Variable domain in full (rest from reference TRBV7-3 and TRBJ2-6): GAGVSQTPSNKVTEKGKYVELRCDPISGHTALYWYRQSLGQGPEFLIYFQGTGAADDSGLPNDRFFAVRPEGSVSTLKIQRTERGDSAVYLCASSLIRVGANVLTFGAGSRLTVL.

V usage is TRBV7-9 and J usage is TRBJ1-2; D not resolved. CDR1 is SEHNR, CDR2 FQNEAQ, per germline (reference sequence). V was clipped by 4 bases and J by 8 bases, with 8 bases between them. The CDR3 length is 11 residues. This CDR3 reads CASSSSEGYTF. The CDR3 coding sequence is TGTGCCAGCAGCTCATCAGAAGGCTACACCTTC. Variable domain in full (rest from reference TRBV7-9 and TRBJ1-2): DTGVSQNPRHKITKRGQNVTFRCDPISEHNRLYWYRQTLGQGPEFLTYFQNEAQLEKSRLLSDRFSAERPKGSFSTLEIQRTEQGDSAMYLCASSSSEGYTFGSGTRLTVV.

The rearrangement joins TRBV11-2 to TRBJ1-1, with D perhaps TRBD1 (5 bases). The CDR3 runs to 13 residues. The V gene lost 2 bases and the J gene lost 4 bases, with 8 bases spanning the gap. Germline V gene data show CDR1 as SGHAT and CDR2 as FQNNGV. CDR3 amino acids: CASSLSGLTEAFF. As DNA, the CDR3 is TGTGCCAGCAGCTTATCAGGGCTCACTGAAGCTTTCTTT.

CDR3 protein: CASSRRDRLRFSPLHF. The CDR3 bases are TGTGCCAGTAGTAGAAGGGACAGACTACGATTTTCACCCCTCCACTTT. The chain employs TRBV19 and TRBJ1-6; 7 nucleotides line up with TRBD1. J gave up 9 bases and V 4 bases, and 12 bases lay outside the gene matches. CDR1 and CDR2 (germline): LNHDA, SQIVND (reference sequence). The CDR3 length is 16 residues.

The genes are TRBV7-3 and TRBJ1-6; 7 bases fit TRBD1. Trimming took 4 bases from V and 6 from J; bases not matched to a gene: 9. Germline lookup yields CDR1 SGHTA and CDR2 FQGTGA. The CDR3 covers 16 residues. The CDR3 bases are TGTGCCAGCAGCTGGGGGGACAGAGACCTTAATTCACCCCTCCACTTT. It is translated as CASSWGDRDLNSPLHF.

The sample holds one count of this clone. The chain combines TRBV9 with TRBJ2-1; 9 bases fit TRBD1. CDR1 and CDR2 (germline): SGDLS, YYNGEE. The CDR3 has 15 residues. V was pared by 3 bases and J by 7 bases, with 8 bases of the junction left unmatched. CDR3 nucleotide sequence: TGTGCCAGCAGCGCAGCCGGGACAGGGATAAATGAGCAGTTCTTC. It is translated as CASSAAGTGINEQFF.

The chain employs TRBV19 and TRBJ1-4; no clear D gene. CDR1 is LNHDA, CDR2 SQIVND, per germline (reference sequence). V lost 4 bases and J 0 bases, leaving 9 bases between the germline ends. CDR3 size: 15 residues. Here the CDR3 DNA reads TGTGCCAGTAGTACCACTATTGCAACTAATGAAAAACTGTTTTTT. It is translated as CASSTTIATNEKLFF.

The chain has TRBV19 and TRBJ2-3; 7 bases are shared with TRBD1. Looked up from germline, CDR1 is LNHDA and CDR2 is SQIVND (reference sequence). Germline trimming cut 7 bases from V and 3 bases from J; bases unmatched to any gene: 4. This CDR3 spans 13 amino acids. The CDR3 DNA reads as TGTGCCAGTAAAGACAGGGCAACAGATACGCAGTATTTT. Translated: CASKDRATDTQYF.

The gene calls are TRBV11-2 and TRBJ2-5; TRBD2 agrees at 10 bases. J lost 5 bases, V lost 1 base, and 4 bases had no gene match. The CDR3 has 15 residues. The V gene's germline CDR1 is SGHAT and CDR2 FQNNGV. The CDR3 region is CASSLGSGGGETQYF. In DNA form, the CDR3 reads TGTGCCAGCAGCTTAGGGAGCGGGGGGGGTGAGACCCAGTACTTC.

This clone was seen a single time. J is TRBJ1-5 and V is TRBV18; 9 nucleotides line up with TRBD1. This CDR3 is built from 15 residues. Trimming took 6 bases from V and 5 from J; bases not matched to a gene: 8. Germline V gene lookup returns CDR1 KGHSH and CDR2 LQKENI. The CDR3 loop is CASSHDRGGDQPQHF. DNA for the CDR3: TGTGCCAGCTCCCACGACAGGGGGGGCGATCAGCCCCAGCATTTT.

The chain employs TRBV29-1 and TRBJ1-2, with D possibly TRBD1 on 5 matching bases. The CDR3 contains 12 residues. The V gene's germline CDR1 is SQVTM and CDR2 ANQGSEA. V gave up 4 bases and J gave up 4 bases, with 10 bases separating them. This CDR3 reads CSVVDTSYGYTF. The CDR3 DNA follows: TGCAGCGTTGTGGACACCAGCTATGGCTACACCTTC.

As DNA, the CDR3 is TGTGCCAGCAGTCCCGGAGTTCTTTATGGCTACACCTTC. Translating it yields CASSPGVLYGYTF. The chain uses TRBV6-5 and TRBJ1-2; no firm D call. The germline V and J ends were trimmed by 5 bases and 5 bases, with 12 bases remaining between them. Germline V gene sequence: CDR1 MNHEY, CDR2 SVGAGI. The CDR3 is 13 amino acids.

This chain's CDR3 is CASSRQATITDTQYF. The CDR3 DNA follows: TGTGCCAGCAGTAGACAGGCGACGATCACAGATACGCAGTATTTT. This chain uses TRBV6-5 with TRBJ2-3; weak D call: TRBD1 (6 bases). Germline CDR1 MNHEY, CDR2 SVGAGI. CDR3 length: 15 residues. Trimming took off 5 bases at V and 2 bases at J, with 14 bases between the two ends.

This chain links TRBV2 with TRBJ2-7; 8 bases match TRBD1. Trimming removed 5 bases from V and 5 bases from J; junction bases left unmatched: 5. The CDR3 consists of 13 residues. Germline CDR1 SNHLY, CDR2 FYNNEI. The CDR3 region has the DNA TGTGCCAGCAGTCCGACAGGGGTCCACGAGCAGTACTTC. Translation: CASSPTGVHEQYF.

V is TRBV6-2 or TRBV6-3 and J is TRBJ1-1; TRBD1 aligns across 8 bases. V lost 6 bases, J lost 6 bases, and 15 bases stayed unmatched. From germline, CDR1 is MNHEY and CDR2 SVGEGT. The CDR3 totals 16 residues. CDR3 DNA: TGTGCCAGCAGCCCGTTAACGACAGGGGTCGGGGCTGAAGCTTTCTTT. Its protein is CASSPLTTGVGAEAFF.

This chain links TRBV5-1 with TRBJ1-2; 7 bases fit TRBD1. The ends lost 0 bases at V and 4 bases at J; junction bases unmatched: 3. This CDR3 is built from 14 residues. Germline assignment: CDR1 SGHRS and CDR2 YFSETQ. CDR3 nucleotides: TGCGCCAGCAGCTTGGGGGACAGCCTCTATGGCTACACCTTC. This encodes CASSLGDSLYGYTF.